This is a list of T cell receptor beta chains from one sample in a study of tumor-infiltrating lymphocytes in oesophageal squamous cell carcinoma. MiXCR was run by TCRdb on the PCR reads, yielding one entry per CDR3 protein. This table has 20,000 or so distinct CDR3 sequences, roughly a third appearing once. The sample taken for sequencing was esophageal tumor tissue. Every receptor here comes from a female donor with esophageal squamous cell carcinoma. Each CDR3 is given with its conserved first and last residue. Each record gives: V gene, D gene, clone size, J gene, CDR3 DNA, CDR3 protein. A D gene is named only where the DNA matches it firmly. Some rows mark clone size as missing; the rest say once, few, many or name a class of expanded clone.

v_gene: TRBV3-1; d_gene: TRBD1; abundance: -; j_gene: TRBJ2-7; CDR3nt: TGTGCCAGCAGCCCCCTCGACAGGGCTAACGAGCAGTACTTC; CDR3aa: CASSPLDRANEQYF
v_gene: TRBV11-1; d_gene: TRBD2; abundance: -; j_gene: TRBJ2-6; CDR3nt: TGTGCCAGCAGCGATACTAGCGGGGTCCGCTCTGGGGCCAACGTCCTGACTTTC; CDR3aa: CASSDTSGVRSGANVLTF
v_gene: TRBV18; d_gene: -; abundance: many; j_gene: TRBJ1-1; CDR3nt: TGTGCCAGCTCACCTTTAGGGGTGAACACTGAAGCTTTCTTT; CDR3aa: CASSPLGVNTEAFF
v_gene: TRBV4-1; d_gene: TRBD1; abundance: -; j_gene: TRBJ2-5; CDR3nt: TGCGCCAGCAGCCAAGTTCAGGGGGCGAGTAGGGAGCAGTACTTC; CDR3aa: CASSQVQGASREQYF
v_gene: TRBV6-1; d_gene: -; abundance: -; j_gene: TRBJ2-5; CDR3nt: TGTGCCAGCAGTGAAATACCGGGTGGGGAGACCCAGTACTTC; CDR3aa: CASSEIPGGETQYF
v_gene: TRBV6-1; d_gene: TRBD2; abundance: many; j_gene: TRBJ2-7; CDR3nt: TGTGCCAGCAGTTTACGGACTAGCGGGGCCTCCTACGAGCAGTACTTC; CDR3aa: CASSLRTSGASYEQYF
v_gene: TRBV6-1; d_gene: -; abundance: few; j_gene: TRBJ2-6; CDR3nt: TGTGCCAGCAGCGTAGGGACACCTGGGGCCAACGTCCTGACTTTC; CDR3aa: CASSVGTPGANVLTF
v_gene: TRBV19; d_gene: -; abundance: -; j_gene: TRBJ1-2; CDR3nt: TGTGCCAGTAGCCTCGGCAGGGACAACTATGGCTACACCTTC; CDR3aa: CASSLGRDNYGYTF
v_gene: TRBV4-2; d_gene: TRBD2; abundance: few; j_gene: TRBJ2-7; CDR3nt: TGTGCCAGCAGCCAATGGACAGCAACCTCTGGGACTAGCGCGAAGGGATACGAGCAGTACTTC; CDR3aa: CASSQWTATSGTSAKGYEQYF
v_gene: TRBV11-2; d_gene: TRBD2; abundance: -; j_gene: TRBJ2-4; CDR3nt: TGTGCCAGCAGTCCTCTAGCGGGAGGAAAAAACATTCAGTACTTC; CDR3aa: CASSPLAGGKNIQYF
v_gene: TRBV6-2/TRBV6-3; d_gene: TRBD2; abundance: -; j_gene: TRBJ2-7; CDR3nt: TGTGCCAGCAGTGGTCCCGGACTAGCAGCCTACAATGAGCAGTACTTC; CDR3aa: CASSGPGLAAYNEQYF
v_gene: TRBV5-1; d_gene: -; abundance: few; j_gene: TRBJ2-5; CDR3nt: TGCGCCAGCAGGATAACGTATGGCGTTGGCAGAGACCAAGAGACCCAGTACTTC; CDR3aa: CASRITYGVGRDQETQYF
v_gene: TRBV7-3; d_gene: TRBD2; abundance: -; j_gene: TRBJ2-1; CDR3nt: TGTGCCAGCAGCTTGACTAGCGGGGCTAACAATGAGCAGTTCTTC; CDR3aa: CASSLTSGANNEQFF
v_gene: TRBV15; d_gene: -; abundance: few; j_gene: TRBJ2-3; CDR3nt: TGTGCCACCAGCAGAGACGGAATTCGCACAGATACGCAGTATTTT; CDR3aa: CATSRDGIRTDTQYF
v_gene: TRBV10-3; d_gene: -; abundance: many; j_gene: TRBJ2-1; CDR3nt: TGTGCCATCAGTGGTTCGGGGGCCTACGTCAATGAGCAGTTCTTC; CDR3aa: CAISGSGAYVNEQFF
v_gene: TRBV6-2/TRBV6-3; d_gene: -; abundance: -; j_gene: TRBJ2-7; CDR3nt: TGTGCCAGCCGCAGACAGGCCTACAATGAGCAGTACTTC; CDR3aa: CASRRQAYNEQYF
v_gene: TRBV30; d_gene: -; abundance: -; j_gene: TRBJ2-5; CDR3nt: TGTGCCTGGAGTGTACGGAGGGTGAAAGAGACCCAGTACTTC; CDR3aa: CAWSVRRVKETQYF
v_gene: TRBV7-6; d_gene: TRBD1; abundance: -; j_gene: TRBJ1-2; CDR3nt: TGTGCCAGCAGCTTATCCCCCGGGGACAGACGAGGCTACACCTTC; CDR3aa: CASSLSPGDRRGYTF
v_gene: TRBV2; d_gene: -; abundance: many; j_gene: TRBJ1-5; CDR3nt: TGTGCCAGCGCTCGGGAGTGGGCCGTGTTGCAGCCCCAGCATTTT; CDR3aa: CASAREWAVLQPQHF
v_gene: TRBV2; d_gene: -; abundance: -; j_gene: TRBJ1-1; CDR3nt: TGTGCCAGCAGTTCCCGAATGGACACTGAAGCTTTCTTT; CDR3aa: CASSSRMDTEAFF
v_gene: TRBV19; d_gene: TRBD1; abundance: -; j_gene: TRBJ2-3; CDR3nt: TGTGCCAGTGGGACAGGGATGAGGGAGACCCAGTATTTT; CDR3aa: CASGTGMRETQYF
v_gene: TRBV5-1; d_gene: TRBD1; abundance: many; j_gene: TRBJ2-5; CDR3nt: TGCGCCAGCAGCCACGGGACAGGGGGCTGGGAGACCCAGTACTTC; CDR3aa: CASSHGTGGWETQYF
v_gene: TRBV28; d_gene: -; abundance: many; j_gene: TRBJ2-7; CDR3nt: TGTGCCAGCAGTTTAATGGGGGAAGAGCAGTACTTC; CDR3aa: CASSLMGEEQYF